This entry is about one TCR beta chain. Germline V gives CDR1 PRHDT, CDR2 FYEKMQ (reference sequence). The ends were cut back, 1 base at V and 4 bases at J, with 10 bases in the middle. This CDR3 spans 14 amino acids. TCRdb's copy holds only in-frame clones and misses some; the assay was immunoSEQ multiplex PCR. Of 35,000 to 55,000 clones listed, roughly 92% were seen once; the top ten hold roughly 2.2%. These data come from a study of T cell changes during pregnancy in multiple sclerosis. This receptor was obtained from a female donor with multiple sclerosis, enrolled in a pregnancy study. The specimen was peripheral blood, collected in the third trimester of pregnancy. The J gene is TRBJ1-2, the V gene TRBV13; D unclear. The CDR3 DNA follows: TGTGCCAGCAGCTTAGAGGGTGAGGGCTATGGCTACACCTTC. Translated, it gives CASSLEGEGYGYTF.